This T cell receptor (beta chain) was sequenced during a study of blood T cell repertoires in COVID-19 (dated by TCRdb to about 2020). Regarding the complete study: Samples from collaborators originated in the United States, Italy and Spain and spanned both the acute and convalescent phases of COVID-19. The material from the prospective study consisted of cDNA or gDNA derived from T cells, B-cell-depleted T cells, or PBMCs. Subjects who had been exposed to COVID-19, were actively infected with it, or had recovered from it provided the deeply sampled blood TCRbeta repertoires that made up the dataset. A freely available public database, intended as a resource for researchers studying the immune response to SARS-CoV-2, is where the repertoires were released. Samples came from the ongoing ImmuneRACE study (first 160 participants) plus 1,254 subjects from 6 global collaborators. The sample metadata nearly always contained a de-identified subject ID, COVID-19 status, age in years and sex. Where available, HLA class I and class II types were obtained from metadata supplied by the sample provider rather than from assay-based typing. Overall study results and their limits: Clinical and demographic metadata were provided uncurated, with the amount varying by source and participant.

TCRbeta CDR3 regions were amplified from genomic DNA using the immunoSEQ Assay, a bias-controlled multiplex PCR. On the authors' methods: Within the assay, amplification of reference gene primers was used to estimate how many nucleated cells each sample contained. To quantify the absolute abundance of each unique TCRbeta CDR3 rearrangement, sequence reads were collapsed and filtered. For each sample, productive Simpson clonality was calculated by taking the square root of Simpson's diversity index across productive rearrangements. Drawn from immuneACCESS, this table holds only the in-frame rearrangements with V and J called that TCRdb kept. Clones are partly lost; checked studies trace under half to an unresolved V gene and leave the rest unexplained. The DNA gave D and trimming, while V, J and clone size come from that table. This sample holds 200,000 to 300,000 clones; 87% were observed only once. The ten most abundant clones make up around 2.5% of the sample.

According to the germline V gene (reference sequence), CDR1 reads SEHNR and CDR2 reads FQNEAQ. V is shortened by 3 bases, J by 6 bases, and the region joining them spans 14 bases. The CDR3 runs 14 amino acids, cysteine and phenylalanine included. Here the CDR3 DNA is all that survives: 42 bases in frame from base 1. About this clone: Its antigen is currently not known. Per-nucleotide qualities are absent, and no much larger clonotype sits a single base away.

Collaborating institutions collected whole blood in K2EDTA tubes following their own protocols. For TCRbeta analysis, collaborator samples were shipped as frozen whole blood, as isolated PBMCs, or as DNA extracted from either sample type. Sequenced sample: peripheral blood. Rearrangement joined TRBV7-9 to TRBJ1-2; the D gene is unclear. This clonotype was obtained from a woman aged 50 to 60 with acute or convalescent COVID-19. CDR3 protein: CASSFRGGEDGYTF. At the DNA level, the sequence is TGTGCCAGCAGCTTTCGAGGTGGAGAGGATGGCTACACCTTC.